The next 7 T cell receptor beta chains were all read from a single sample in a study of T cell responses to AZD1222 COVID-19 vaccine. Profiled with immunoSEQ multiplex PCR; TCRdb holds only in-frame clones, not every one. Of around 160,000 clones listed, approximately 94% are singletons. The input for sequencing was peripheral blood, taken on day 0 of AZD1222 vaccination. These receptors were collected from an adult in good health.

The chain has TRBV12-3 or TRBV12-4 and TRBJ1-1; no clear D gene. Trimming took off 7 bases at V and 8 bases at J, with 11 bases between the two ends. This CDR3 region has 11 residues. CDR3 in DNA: TGTGCCAGCACCACATTGTGGGAAGCTTTCTTT. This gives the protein CASTTLWEAFF.

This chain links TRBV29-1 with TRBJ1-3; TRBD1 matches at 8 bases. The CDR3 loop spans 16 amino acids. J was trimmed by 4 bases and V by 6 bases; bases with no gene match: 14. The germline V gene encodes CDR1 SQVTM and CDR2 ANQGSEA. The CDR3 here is CSVAPFQGAQGNTIYF. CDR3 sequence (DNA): TGCAGCGTCGCTCCTTTTCAGGGGGCGCAAGGAAACACCATATATTTT.

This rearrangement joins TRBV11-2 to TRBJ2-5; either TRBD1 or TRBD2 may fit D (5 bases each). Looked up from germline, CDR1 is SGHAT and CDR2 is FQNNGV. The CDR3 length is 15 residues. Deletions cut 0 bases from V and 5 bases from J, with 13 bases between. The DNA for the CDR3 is TGTGCCAGCAGCTTAGATTCATGGGGGTCGGAGACCCAGTACTTC. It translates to CASSLDSWGSETQYF. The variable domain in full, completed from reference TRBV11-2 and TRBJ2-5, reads EAGVAQSPRYKIIEKRQSVAFWCNPISGHATLYWYQQILGQGPKLLIQFQNNGVVDDSQLPKDRFSAERLKGVDSTLKIQPAKLEDSAVYLCASSLDSWGSETQYFGPGTRLLVL.

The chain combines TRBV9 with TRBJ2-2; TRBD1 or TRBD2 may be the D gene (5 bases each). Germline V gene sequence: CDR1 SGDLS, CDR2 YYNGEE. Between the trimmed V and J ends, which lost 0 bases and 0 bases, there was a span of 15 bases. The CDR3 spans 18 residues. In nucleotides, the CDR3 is TGTGCCAGCAGCGTAGGGTGGGGGTACGGGCCGAACACCGGGGAGCTGTTTTTT. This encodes CASSVGWGYGPNTGELFF.

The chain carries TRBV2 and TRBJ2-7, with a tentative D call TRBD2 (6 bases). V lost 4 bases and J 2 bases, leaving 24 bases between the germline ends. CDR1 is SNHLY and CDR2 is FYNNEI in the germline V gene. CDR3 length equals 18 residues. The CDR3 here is CASSARGGGMTYAYEQYF. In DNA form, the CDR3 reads TGTGCCAGCAGTGCCCGTGGGGGAGGTATGACCTACGCCTACGAGCAGTACTTC.

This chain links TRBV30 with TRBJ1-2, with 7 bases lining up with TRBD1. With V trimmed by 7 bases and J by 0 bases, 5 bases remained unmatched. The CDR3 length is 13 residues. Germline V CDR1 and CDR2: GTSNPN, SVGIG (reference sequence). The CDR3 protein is CAFGDRTNYGYTF. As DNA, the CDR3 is TGTGCCTTCGGGGACAGAACTAACTATGGCTACACCTTC.

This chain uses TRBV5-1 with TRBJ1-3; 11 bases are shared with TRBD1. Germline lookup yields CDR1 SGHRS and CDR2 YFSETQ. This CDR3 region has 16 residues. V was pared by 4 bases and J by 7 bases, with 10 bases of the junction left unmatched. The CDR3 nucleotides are TGCGCCAGCAGCACTGGGACAGGGGGAATGAGTAACACCATATATTTT. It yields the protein CASSTGTGGMSNTIYF.